Listed here are 10 T cell receptor beta chains from one sample, sequenced in a study of shared clonotypes between healthy human individuals. Data came from immunoSEQ multiplex PCR; TCRdb stores just in-frame clones and leaves some out. This sample carries around 2.3 million clones, around 95% of them seen once, and the ten largest clones take approximately 0.13%. What was sequenced was naive CD4+ T cells sorted from blood. The subset is: CD45RA+ positively selected. These receptors all stem from a man younger than 35 in good health.

As to this clone: Additional DNA sequences in this sample encode the identical CDR3. The gene calls are TRBV6-6 and TRBJ2-7; D remains ambiguous. The CDR3 loop spans 12 amino acids. Germline values: CDR1 MNHNY, CDR2 SVGAGI (reference sequence). V lost 5 bases and J lost 3, with 8 bases in between. The CDR3 DNA follows: TGTGCCAGCAGTCGGACGGTCTACGAGCAGTACTTC. It is translated as CASSRTVYEQYF.

The rearrangement joins TRBV19 to TRBJ1-5, with D possibly being TRBD1 (5 bases). V lost 7 bases and J lost 2, with 15 bases in between. Germline CDR1 is LNHDA and CDR2 is SQIVND (reference sequence). The CDR3 runs 15 residues. This CDR3 is CASTTTVTGNQPQHF. The CDR3 bases are TGTGCCAGTACCACGACAGTCACTGGCAATCAGCCCCAGCATTTT.

V and J are TRBV10-3 and TRBJ2-5, with D possibly matching TRBD2 (6 bases). Trimming left V 8 bases short and J 2 bases short, with 9 bases between. Germline-derived CDR1 and CDR2 are ENHRY and SYGVKD. CDR3 length: 12 amino acids. The CDR3 DNA reads TGTGCCATCGGCGGGGCGCAAGAGACCCAGTACTTC. This encodes CAIGGAQETQYF.

The chain recombines TRBV6-5 with TRBJ2-1; 8 bases fit TRBD2. The CDR3 covers 15 residues. The germline V gene encodes CDR1 MNHEY and CDR2 SVGAGI. V gave up 0 bases and J gave up 7 bases; unmatched junction bases: 5. CDR3 sequence reads: CASSYSNSGANEQFF. The CDR3 region has the DNA TGTGCCAGCAGTTACTCGAATAGCGGGGCGAATGAGCAGTTCTTC.

The V and J genes are TRBV2 and TRBJ1-2, with 10 bases that match TRBD1. The CDR3 has 14 amino acids. Germline V gene lookup returns CDR1 SNHLY and CDR2 FYNNEI. Trimming cost V 7 bases and J 8 bases; bases outside gene matches: 10. The CDR3 DNA is TGTGCCAGCAAAGGGGACAGGGGAGGAGGGGGCTACACCTTC. Protein sequence: CASKGDRGGGGYTF.

The genes are TRBV10-3 and TRBJ2-5; D gene ambiguous. There are 13 residues in the CDR3. CDR1 is ENHRY and CDR2 is SYGVKD in the germline V gene. Trimming left V 6 bases short and J 4 bases short, with 12 bases between. The DNA of the CDR3 is TGTGCCATCAGGATGATAACGGGAGAGACCCAGTACTTC. It is translated as CAIRMITGETQYF.

This rearrangement joins TRBV28 to TRBJ1-5; TRBD1 matches 8 bases. Germline lookup yields CDR1 MDHEN and CDR2 SYDVKM. There are 17 residues in the CDR3. With V trimmed by 4 bases and J by 6 bases, 14 bases remained unmatched. The CDR3 loop is CASSSGQVNIGSQPQHF. The CDR3 nucleotides are TGTGCCAGCAGTTCGGGACAGGTAAATATAGGCAGTCAGCCCCAGCATTTT.

CDR3: CASSYVTSSYNEQFF. The CDR3 nucleotides are TGTGCCAGCAGTTATGTGACTAGCTCCTACAATGAGCAGTTCTTC. The chain employs TRBV6-6 and TRBJ2-1, with TRBD2 as a possible D gene (6 bases). The germline V and J ends were trimmed by 3 bases and 0 bases, with 9 bases remaining between them. CDR3 size: 15 residues. Germline V gene lookup returns CDR1 MNHNY and CDR2 SVGAGI (reference sequence).

This chain joins TRBV20-1 and TRBJ2-1; TRBD2 agrees at 8 bases. The trim removed 7 bases at V and 6 bases at J, leaving 2 bases unmatched. The CDR3 length is 11 residues. Germline CDR1 reads DFQATT; CDR2 reads SNEGSKA (reference sequence). CDR3 nucleotides: TGCAGTGACGGGAGGGCCAATGAGCAGTTCTTC. Translation: CSDGRANEQFF.

The chain carries TRBV18 and TRBJ2-3; 15 nucleotides agree with TRBD2. This CDR3 is 17 amino acids long. Trimming at V came to 3 bases and at J to 4 bases, leaving 5 bases not matched to a gene. The germline V gene has CDR1 KGHSH and CDR2 LQKENI. The chain's CDR3 is CASSPGTSGRFADTQYF. The DNA of the CDR3 is TGTGCCAGCTCACCCGGGACTAGCGGGAGGTTCGCAGATACGCAGTATTTT.